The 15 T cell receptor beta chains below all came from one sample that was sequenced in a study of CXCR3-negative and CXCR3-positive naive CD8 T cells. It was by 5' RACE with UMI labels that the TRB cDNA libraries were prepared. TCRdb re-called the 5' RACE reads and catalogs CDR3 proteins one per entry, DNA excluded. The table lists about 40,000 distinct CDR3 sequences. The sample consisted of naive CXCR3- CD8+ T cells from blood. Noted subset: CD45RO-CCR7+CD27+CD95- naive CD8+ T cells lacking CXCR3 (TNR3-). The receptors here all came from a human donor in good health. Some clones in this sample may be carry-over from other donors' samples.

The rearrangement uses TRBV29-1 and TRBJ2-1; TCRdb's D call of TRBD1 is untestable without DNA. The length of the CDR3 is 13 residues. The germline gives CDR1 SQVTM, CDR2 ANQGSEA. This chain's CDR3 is CSVITGNYNEQFF.

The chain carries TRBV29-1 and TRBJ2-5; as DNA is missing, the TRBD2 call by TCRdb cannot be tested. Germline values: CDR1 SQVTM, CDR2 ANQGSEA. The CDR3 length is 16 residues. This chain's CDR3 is CSVEGLSEDVQETQYF.

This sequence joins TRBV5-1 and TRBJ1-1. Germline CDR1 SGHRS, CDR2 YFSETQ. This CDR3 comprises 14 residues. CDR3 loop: CASSFQGLFTEAFF.

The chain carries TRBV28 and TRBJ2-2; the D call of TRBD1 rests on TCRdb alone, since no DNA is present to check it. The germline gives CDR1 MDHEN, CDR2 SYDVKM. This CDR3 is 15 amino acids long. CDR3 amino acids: CASSFPDTPTGELFF.

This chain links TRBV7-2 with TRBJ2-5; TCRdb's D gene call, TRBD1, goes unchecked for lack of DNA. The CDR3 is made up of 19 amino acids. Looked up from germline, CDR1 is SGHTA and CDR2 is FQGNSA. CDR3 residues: CASSLSSPTREDRKETQYF.

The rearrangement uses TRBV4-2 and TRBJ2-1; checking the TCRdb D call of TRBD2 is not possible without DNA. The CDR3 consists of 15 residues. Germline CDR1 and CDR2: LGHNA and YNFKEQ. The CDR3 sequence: CASSQDPSGGNEQFF.

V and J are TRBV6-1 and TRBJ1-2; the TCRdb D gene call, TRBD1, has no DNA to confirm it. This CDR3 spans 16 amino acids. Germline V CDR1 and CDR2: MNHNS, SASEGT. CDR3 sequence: CASSEEDSIPPYGYTF.

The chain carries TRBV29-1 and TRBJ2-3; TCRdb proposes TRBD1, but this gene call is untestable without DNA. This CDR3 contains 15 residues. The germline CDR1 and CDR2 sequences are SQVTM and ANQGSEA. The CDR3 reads CSVEVVQGVADTQYF.

The CDR3 protein is CASGLAPGTLEGQFF. This chain joins TRBV12-5 and TRBJ2-1; TCRdb reports TRBD1, a call that lacks DNA to check it against. The germline V gene has CDR1 LGHNT and CDR2 FRNRAP. This CDR3 comprises 15 residues.

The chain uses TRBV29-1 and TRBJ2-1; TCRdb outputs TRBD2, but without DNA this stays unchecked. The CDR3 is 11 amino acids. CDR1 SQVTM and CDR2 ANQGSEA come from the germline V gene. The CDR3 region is CSLGLGEEQFF.

CDR3 protein: CATFGGEKLFF. V and J are TRBV6-5 and TRBJ1-4. CDR3 length: 11 residues. The germline V gene has CDR1 MNHEY and CDR2 SVGAGI.

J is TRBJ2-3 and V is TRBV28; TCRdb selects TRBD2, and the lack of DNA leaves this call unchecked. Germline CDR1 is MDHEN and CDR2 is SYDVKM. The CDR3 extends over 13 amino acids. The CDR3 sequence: CASSLGAGNTQYF.

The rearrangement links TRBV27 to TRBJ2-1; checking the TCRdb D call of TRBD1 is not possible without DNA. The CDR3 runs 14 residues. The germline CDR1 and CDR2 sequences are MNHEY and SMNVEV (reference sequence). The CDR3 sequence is CASSHRGSGNEQFF.

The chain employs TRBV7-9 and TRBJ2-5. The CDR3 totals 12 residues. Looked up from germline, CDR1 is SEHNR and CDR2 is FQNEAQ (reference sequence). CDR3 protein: CASRMVKETQYF.

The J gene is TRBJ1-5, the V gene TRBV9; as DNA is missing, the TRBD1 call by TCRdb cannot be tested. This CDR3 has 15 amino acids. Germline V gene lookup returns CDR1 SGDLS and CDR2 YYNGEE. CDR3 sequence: CASSPTSGGNQPQHF.